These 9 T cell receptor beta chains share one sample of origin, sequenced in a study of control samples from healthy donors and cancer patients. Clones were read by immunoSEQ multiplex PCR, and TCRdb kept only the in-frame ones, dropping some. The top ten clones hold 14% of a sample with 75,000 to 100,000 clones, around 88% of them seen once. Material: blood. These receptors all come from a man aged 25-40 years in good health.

CDR3 sequence reads: CASRVGTSGGYNEQFF. As DNA, the CDR3 is TGTGCCAGTAGGGTCGGGACTAGCGGGGGGTACAATGAGCAGTTCTTC. The rearrangement joins TRBV19 to TRBJ2-1; TRBD2 agrees at 15 bases. CDR3 size: 16 residues. The J segment lost 4 bases and the V segment lost 6 bases, leaving 4 bases of the junction unmatched. The germline gives CDR1 LNHDA, CDR2 SQIVND (reference sequence).

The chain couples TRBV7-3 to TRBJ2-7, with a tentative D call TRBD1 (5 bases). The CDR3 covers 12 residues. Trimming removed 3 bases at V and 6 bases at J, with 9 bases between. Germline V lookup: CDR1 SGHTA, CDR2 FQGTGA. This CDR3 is CASSFRAGEQYF. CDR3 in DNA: TGTGCCAGCAGCTTCAGGGCAGGCGAGCAGTACTTC.

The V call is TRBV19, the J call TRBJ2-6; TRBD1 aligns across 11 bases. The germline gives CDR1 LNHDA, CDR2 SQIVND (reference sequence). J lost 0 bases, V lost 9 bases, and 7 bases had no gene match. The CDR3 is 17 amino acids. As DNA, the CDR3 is TGTGCCAGCGCGGACAGGGGGCTCGGCTCTGGGGCCAACGTCCTGACTTTC. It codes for CASADRGLGSGANVLTF.

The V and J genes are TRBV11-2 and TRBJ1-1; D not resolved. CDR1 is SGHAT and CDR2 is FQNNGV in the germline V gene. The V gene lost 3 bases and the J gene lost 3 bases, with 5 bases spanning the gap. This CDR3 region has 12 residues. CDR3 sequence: CASSFLDTEAFF. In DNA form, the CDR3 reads TGTGCCAGCAGCTTTTTGGACACTGAAGCTTTCTTT.

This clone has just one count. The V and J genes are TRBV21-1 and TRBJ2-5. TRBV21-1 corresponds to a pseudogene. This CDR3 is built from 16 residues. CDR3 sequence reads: CASSKRYQGGQETQYF. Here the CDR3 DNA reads TGTGCCAGCAGCAAACGCTATCAGGGGGGGCAAGAGACCCAGTACTTC.

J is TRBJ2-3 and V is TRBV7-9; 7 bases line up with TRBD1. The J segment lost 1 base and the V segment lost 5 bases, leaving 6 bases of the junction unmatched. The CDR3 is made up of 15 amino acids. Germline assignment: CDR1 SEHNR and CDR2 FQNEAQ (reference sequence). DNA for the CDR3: TGTGCCAGCAGCCAGCGACAGGGAGGCACAGATACGCAGTATTTT. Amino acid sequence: CASSQRQGGTDTQYF.

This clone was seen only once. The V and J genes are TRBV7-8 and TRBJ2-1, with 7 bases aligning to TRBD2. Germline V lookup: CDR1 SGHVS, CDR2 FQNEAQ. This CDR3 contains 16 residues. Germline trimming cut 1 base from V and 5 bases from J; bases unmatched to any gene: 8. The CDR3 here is CASSLDAGVFDNEQFF. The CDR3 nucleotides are TGTGCCAGCAGCTTAGACGCGGGAGTGTTTGACAATGAGCAGTTCTTC.

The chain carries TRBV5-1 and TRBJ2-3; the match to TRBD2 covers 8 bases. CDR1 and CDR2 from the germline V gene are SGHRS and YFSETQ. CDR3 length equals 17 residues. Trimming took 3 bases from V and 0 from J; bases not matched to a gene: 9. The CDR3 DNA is TGCGCCAGCAGCTGGGGTCCGGGACTAGATAGCACAGATACGCAGTATTTT. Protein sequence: CASSWGPGLDSTDTQYF. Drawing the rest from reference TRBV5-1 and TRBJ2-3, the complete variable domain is KAGVTQTPRYLIKTRGQQVTLSCSPISGHRSVSWYQQTPGQGLQFLFEYFSETQRNKGNFPGRFSGRQFSNSRSEMNVSTLELGDSALYLCASSWGPGLDSTDTQYFGPGTRLTVL.

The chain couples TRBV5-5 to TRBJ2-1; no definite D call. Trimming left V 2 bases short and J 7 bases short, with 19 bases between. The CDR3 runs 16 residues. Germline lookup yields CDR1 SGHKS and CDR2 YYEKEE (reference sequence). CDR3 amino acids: CASSLSPPGRHNEQFF. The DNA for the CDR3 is TGTGCCAGCAGCTTAAGCCCCCCGGGCAGACATAATGAGCAGTTCTTC. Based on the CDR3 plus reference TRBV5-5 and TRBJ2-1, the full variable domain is DAGVTQSPTHLIKTRGQQVTLRCSPISGHKSVSWYQQVLGQGPQFIFQYYEKEERGRGNFPDRFSARQFPNYSSELNVNALLLGDSALYLCASSLSPPGRHNEQFFGPGTRLTVL.